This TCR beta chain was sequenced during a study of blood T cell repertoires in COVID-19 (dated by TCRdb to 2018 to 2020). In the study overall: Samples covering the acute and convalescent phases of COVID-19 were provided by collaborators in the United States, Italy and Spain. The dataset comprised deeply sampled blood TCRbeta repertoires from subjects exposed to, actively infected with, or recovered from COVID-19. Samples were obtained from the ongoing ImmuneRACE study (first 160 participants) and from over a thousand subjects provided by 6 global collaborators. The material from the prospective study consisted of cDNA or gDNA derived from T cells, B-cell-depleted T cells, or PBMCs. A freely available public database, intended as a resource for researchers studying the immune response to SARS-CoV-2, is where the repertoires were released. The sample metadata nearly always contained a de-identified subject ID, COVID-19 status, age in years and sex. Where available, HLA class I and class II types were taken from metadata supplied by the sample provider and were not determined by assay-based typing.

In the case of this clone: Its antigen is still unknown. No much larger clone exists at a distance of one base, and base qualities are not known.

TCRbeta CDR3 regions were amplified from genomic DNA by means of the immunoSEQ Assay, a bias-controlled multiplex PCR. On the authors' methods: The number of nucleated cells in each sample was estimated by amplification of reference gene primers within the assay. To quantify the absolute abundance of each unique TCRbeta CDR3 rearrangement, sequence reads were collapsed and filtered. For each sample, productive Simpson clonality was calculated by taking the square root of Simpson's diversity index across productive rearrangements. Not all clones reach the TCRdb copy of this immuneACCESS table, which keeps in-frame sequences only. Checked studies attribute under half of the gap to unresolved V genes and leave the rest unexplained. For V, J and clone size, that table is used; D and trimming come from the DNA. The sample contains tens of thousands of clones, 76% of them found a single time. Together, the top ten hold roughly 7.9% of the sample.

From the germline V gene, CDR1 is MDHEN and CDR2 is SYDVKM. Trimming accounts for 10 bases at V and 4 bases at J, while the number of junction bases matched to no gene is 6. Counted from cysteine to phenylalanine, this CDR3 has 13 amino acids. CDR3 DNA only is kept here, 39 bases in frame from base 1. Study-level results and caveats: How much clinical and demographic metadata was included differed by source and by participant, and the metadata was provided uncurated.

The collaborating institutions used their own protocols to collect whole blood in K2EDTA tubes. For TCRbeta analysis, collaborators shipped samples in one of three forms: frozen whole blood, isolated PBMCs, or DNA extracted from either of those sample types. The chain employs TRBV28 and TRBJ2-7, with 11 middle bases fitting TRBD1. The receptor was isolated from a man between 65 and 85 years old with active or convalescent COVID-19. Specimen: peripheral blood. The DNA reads TGTGCCACCGGACGGGACAGGGGGTACGAGCAGTACTTC. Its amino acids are CATGRDRGYEQYF.